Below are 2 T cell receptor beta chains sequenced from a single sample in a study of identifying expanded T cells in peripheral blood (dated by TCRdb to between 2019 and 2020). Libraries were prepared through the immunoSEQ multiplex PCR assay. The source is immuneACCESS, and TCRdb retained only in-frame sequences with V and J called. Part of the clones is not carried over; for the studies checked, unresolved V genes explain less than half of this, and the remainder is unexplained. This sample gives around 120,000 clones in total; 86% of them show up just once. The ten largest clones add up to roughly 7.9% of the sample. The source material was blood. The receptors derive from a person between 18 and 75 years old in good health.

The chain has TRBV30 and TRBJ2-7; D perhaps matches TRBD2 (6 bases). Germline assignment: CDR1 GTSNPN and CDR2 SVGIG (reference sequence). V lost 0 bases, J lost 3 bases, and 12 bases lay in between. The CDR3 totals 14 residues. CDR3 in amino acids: CAWSVAGNRYEQYF. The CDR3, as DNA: TGTGCCTGGAGTGTGGCGGGGAACCGCTACGAGCAGTACTTC.

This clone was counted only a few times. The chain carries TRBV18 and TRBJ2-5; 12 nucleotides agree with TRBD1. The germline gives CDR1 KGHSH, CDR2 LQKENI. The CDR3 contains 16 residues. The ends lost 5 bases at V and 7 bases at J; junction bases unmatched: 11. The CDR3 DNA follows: TGTGCCAGCTCATCGACCGGGACAGGGGGCGTAGGGACCCAGTACTTC. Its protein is CASSSTGTGGVGTQYF.